Listed below are T cell receptor beta chains from one sample, sequenced in a study of a mutant IDH1 vaccine in newly diagnosed glioma. Generated by immunoSEQ multiplex PCR, the TCRdb table keeps only in-frame clones and is missing some. The sample consists of around 55,000 clones, 80% of them appearing once. These receptors have no identified antigens. The sequenced sample was PBMCs, obtained from a glioma patient whose treatment included an IDH1 peptide vaccine. These receptors came from a middle-aged man with glioma. CDR3s include the opening cysteine and the closing phenylalanine or tryptophan. A D gene is named only where the DNA matches it firmly. A clone size is listed for some rows: how often the clone was seen (once, few, many), or a class if it is expanded.

v_gene: TRBV29-1; d_gene: .; j_gene: TRBJ1-2; abundance: .; CDR3nt: TGCAGCGTTGACGCGGCGAACTATGGCTACACCTTC; CDR3aa: CSVDAANYGYTF
v_gene: TRBV9; d_gene: .; j_gene: TRBJ1-1; abundance: .; CDR3nt: TGTGCCAGCAGCGCAATGGACAGCTACACTGAAGCTTTCTTT; CDR3aa: CASSAMDSYTEAFF
v_gene: TRBV6-4; d_gene: .; j_gene: TRBJ2-1; abundance: .; CDR3nt: TGTGCCAGCAGTGTGAAGTCAGTAGGAGGTGAGCAGTTCTTC; CDR3aa: CASSVKSVGGEQFF
v_gene: TRBV7-2; d_gene: TRBD2; j_gene: TRBJ2-3; abundance: .; CDR3nt: TGTGCCAGCAGCCGCGGGGGGGGGAACACAGATACGCAGTATTTT; CDR3aa: CASSRGGGNTDTQYF
v_gene: TRBV27; d_gene: .; j_gene: TRBJ1-4; abundance: .; CDR3nt: TGTGCCAGCAGCCGAGGACGGTTTAATGAAAAACTGTTTTTT; CDR3aa: CASSRGRFNEKLFF
v_gene: TRBV18; d_gene: .; j_gene: TRBJ1-1; abundance: few; CDR3nt: TGTGCCAGCTCACCTGGGGTAACCGGGACTGAAGCTTTCTTT; CDR3aa: CASSPGVTGTEAFF
v_gene: TRBV10-3; d_gene: .; j_gene: TRBJ1-1; abundance: .; CDR3nt: TGTGCCATCAGTGACCCCCCAGCGGGGGGTGTGAACACTGAAGCTTTCTTT; CDR3aa: CAISDPPAGGVNTEAFF
v_gene: TRBV7-9; d_gene: .; j_gene: TRBJ2-5; abundance: once; CDR3nt: TGTGCCAGCAGCTTATCGGTAGGGGGTGAGACCCAGTACTTC; CDR3aa: CASSLSVGGETQYF
v_gene: TRBV2; d_gene: .; j_gene: TRBJ2-7; abundance: .; CDR3nt: TGTGCCAGCAGTGAAGGGGTAGGGGGTTGGTACGAGCAGTACTTC; CDR3aa: CASSEGVGGWYEQYF
v_gene: TRBV6-1; d_gene: .; j_gene: TRBJ1-2; abundance: .; CDR3nt: TGTGCCAGCAGTGAAGAGGCAGGTCGGGTTGGCTACACCTTC; CDR3aa: CASSEEAGRVGYTF
v_gene: TRBV2; d_gene: .; j_gene: TRBJ1-2; abundance: once; CDR3nt: TGTGCCAGCAGCCCAGGGGACTATGGCTACACCTTC; CDR3aa: CASSPGDYGYTF
v_gene: TRBV18; d_gene: TRBD1; j_gene: TRBJ1-2; abundance: medium-sized; CDR3nt: TGTGCCAGCTCACCAAACGACAGGGACTATGGCTACACCTTC; CDR3aa: CASSPNDRDYGYTF
v_gene: TRBV30; d_gene: TRBD1; j_gene: TRBJ2-4; abundance: .; CDR3nt: TGTGCCTGGAGTGTACAGGGGGCCCAAAACATTCAGTACTTC; CDR3aa: CAWSVQGAQNIQYF
v_gene: TRBV7-2; d_gene: .; j_gene: TRBJ2-5; abundance: .; CDR3nt: TGTGCCAGCAGCTCCGCCACATCCGAATCCCAGTACTTC; CDR3aa: CASSSATSESQYF
v_gene: TRBV7-8; d_gene: TRBD2; j_gene: TRBJ2-1; abundance: few; CDR3nt: TGTGCCAGCAGCTTAGGAGGCGGGGGGGCGTACTACAATGAGCAGTTCTTC; CDR3aa: CASSLGGGGAYYNEQFF
v_gene: TRBV27; d_gene: .; j_gene: TRBJ1-4; abundance: once; CDR3nt: TGTGCCAGCAGGGAGGGTGCGTGGAATGAAAAACTGTTTTTT; CDR3aa: CASREGAWNEKLFF
v_gene: TRBV14; d_gene: TRBD2; j_gene: TRBJ2-7; abundance: .; CDR3nt: TGTGCCAGCAGCCAAGACACTAGCGGGGACTACGAGCAGTACTTC; CDR3aa: CASSQDTSGDYEQYF
v_gene: TRBV6-1; d_gene: .; j_gene: TRBJ1-2; abundance: .; CDR3nt: TGTGCCAGCAGTGGGACGGCACACTATGGCTACACCTTC; CDR3aa: CASSGTAHYGYTF
v_gene: TRBV11-1; d_gene: .; j_gene: TRBJ2-5; abundance: .; CDR3nt: TGTGCCAGCAGCCCACGGGAGACCCAGTACTTC; CDR3aa: CASSPRETQYF
v_gene: TRBV6-1; d_gene: .; j_gene: TRBJ1-2; abundance: .; CDR3nt: TGTGCCAGCAGTGAAGTTGAGACAGCGGGCTACACCTTC; CDR3aa: CASSEVETAGYTF
v_gene: TRBV13; d_gene: .; j_gene: TRBJ2-5; abundance: .; CDR3nt: TGTGCCAGCAGCATGCCGGGACAACAAGAGACCCAGTACTTC; CDR3aa: CASSMPGQQETQYF
v_gene: TRBV7-9; d_gene: TRBD2; j_gene: TRBJ2-3; abundance: .; CDR3nt: TGTGCCAGCAGCTGGACTAGCGGGGCCCCTAGCACAGATACGCAGTATTTT; CDR3aa: CASSWTSGAPSTDTQYF